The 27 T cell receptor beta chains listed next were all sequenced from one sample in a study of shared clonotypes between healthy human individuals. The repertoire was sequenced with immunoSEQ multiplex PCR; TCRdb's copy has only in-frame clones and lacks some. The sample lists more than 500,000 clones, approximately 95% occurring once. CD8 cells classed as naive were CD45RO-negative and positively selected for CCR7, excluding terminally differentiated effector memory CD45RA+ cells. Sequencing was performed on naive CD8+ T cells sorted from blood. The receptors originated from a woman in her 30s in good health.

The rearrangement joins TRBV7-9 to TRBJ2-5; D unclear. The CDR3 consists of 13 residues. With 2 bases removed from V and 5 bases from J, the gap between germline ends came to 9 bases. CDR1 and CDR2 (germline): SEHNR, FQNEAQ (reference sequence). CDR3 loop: CASSLPPPETQYF. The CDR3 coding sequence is TGTGCCAGCAGCTTACCTCCCCCGGAGACCCAGTACTTC.

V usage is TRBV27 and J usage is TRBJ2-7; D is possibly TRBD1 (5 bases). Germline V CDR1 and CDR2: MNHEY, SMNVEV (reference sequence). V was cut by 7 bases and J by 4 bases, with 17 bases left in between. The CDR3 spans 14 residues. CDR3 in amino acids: CASKVIGAQYEQYF. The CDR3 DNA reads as TGTGCCAGCAAAGTAATAGGGGCTCAATACGAGCAGTACTTC.

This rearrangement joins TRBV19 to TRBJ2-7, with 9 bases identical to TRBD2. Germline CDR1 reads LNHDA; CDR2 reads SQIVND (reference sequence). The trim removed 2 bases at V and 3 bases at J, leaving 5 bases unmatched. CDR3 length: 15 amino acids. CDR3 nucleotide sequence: TGTGCCAGTAGTATATTGGCTAGCGGGAACTACGAGCAGTACTTC. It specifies CASSILASGNYEQYF.

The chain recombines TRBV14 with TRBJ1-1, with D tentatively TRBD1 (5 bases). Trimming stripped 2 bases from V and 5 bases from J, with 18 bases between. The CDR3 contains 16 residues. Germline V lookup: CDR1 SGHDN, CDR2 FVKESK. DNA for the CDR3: TGTGCCAGCAGCCAATCGACAGTTCTTATTGGGACTGAAGCTTTCTTT. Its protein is CASSQSTVLIGTEAFF.

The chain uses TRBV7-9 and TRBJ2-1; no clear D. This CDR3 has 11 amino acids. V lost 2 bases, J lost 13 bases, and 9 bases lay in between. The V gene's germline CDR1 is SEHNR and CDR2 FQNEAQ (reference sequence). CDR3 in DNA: TGTGCCAGCAGCTTAAGCGACCTACAGTTCTTC. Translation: CASSLSDLQFF.

CDR3 sequence reads: CASSSGTSGSHEQYF. DNA for the CDR3: TGTGCCAGCAGCTCCGGGACTAGCGGGAGCCACGAGCAGTACTTC. The chain recombines TRBV13 with TRBJ2-5; 14 nucleotides align to TRBD2. The DNA end lines up better with TRBJ2-7; the J call may be wrong. Germline V gene data show CDR1 as PRHDT and CDR2 as FYEKMQ (reference sequence). This CDR3 is 15 amino acids long.

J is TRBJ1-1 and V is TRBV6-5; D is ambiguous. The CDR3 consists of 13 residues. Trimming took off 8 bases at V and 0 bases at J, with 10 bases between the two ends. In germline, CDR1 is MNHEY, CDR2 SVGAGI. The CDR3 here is CASLGRLNTEAFF. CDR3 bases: TGTGCCAGCCTTGGACGGCTGAACACTGAAGCTTTCTTT.

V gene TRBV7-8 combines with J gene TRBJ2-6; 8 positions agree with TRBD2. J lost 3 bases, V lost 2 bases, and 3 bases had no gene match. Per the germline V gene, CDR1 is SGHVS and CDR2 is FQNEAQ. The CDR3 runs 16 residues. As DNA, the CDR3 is TGTGCCAGCAGCTTAAAAGCGGGAGTTGGGGCCAACGTCCTGACTTTC. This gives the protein CASSLKAGVGANVLTF.

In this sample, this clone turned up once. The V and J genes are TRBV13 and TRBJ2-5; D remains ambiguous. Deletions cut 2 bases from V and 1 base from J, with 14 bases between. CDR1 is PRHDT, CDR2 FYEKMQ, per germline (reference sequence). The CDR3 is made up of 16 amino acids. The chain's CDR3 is CASSLRSIGSQETQYF. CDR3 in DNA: TGTGCCAGCAGCTTACGGTCTATAGGATCCCAAGAGACCCAGTACTTC.

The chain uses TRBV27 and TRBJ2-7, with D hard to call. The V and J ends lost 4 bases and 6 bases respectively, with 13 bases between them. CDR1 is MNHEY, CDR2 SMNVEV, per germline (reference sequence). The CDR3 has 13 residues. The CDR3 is CASSSPPPSEQYF. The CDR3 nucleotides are TGTGCCAGCAGTTCCCCTCCGCCGAGCGAGCAGTACTTC.

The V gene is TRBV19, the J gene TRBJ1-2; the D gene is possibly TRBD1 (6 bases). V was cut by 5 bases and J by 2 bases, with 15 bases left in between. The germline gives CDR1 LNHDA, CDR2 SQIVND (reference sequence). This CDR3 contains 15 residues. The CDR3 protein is CASSVTGFSNYGYTF. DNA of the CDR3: TGTGCCAGTAGTGTCACAGGGTTTTCGAACTATGGCTACACCTTC.

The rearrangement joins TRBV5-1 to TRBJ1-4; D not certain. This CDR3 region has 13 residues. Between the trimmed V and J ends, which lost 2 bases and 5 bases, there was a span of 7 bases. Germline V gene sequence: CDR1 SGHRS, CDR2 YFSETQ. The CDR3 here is CASSFSQNEKLFF. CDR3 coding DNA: TGCGCCAGCAGCTTCTCGCAAAATGAAAAACTGTTTTTT.

The CDR3 spells CSVDSGRGSYEQYF. CDR3 sequence (DNA): TGCAGCGTCGATAGCGGGAGGGGATCCTACGAGCAGTACTTC. V usage is TRBV29-1 and J usage is TRBJ2-5, with 11 positions matching TRBD2. The end of the DNA fits TRBJ2-7 better, so the J call may be wrong. From germline, CDR1 is SQVTM and CDR2 ANQGSEA. This CDR3 is 14 amino acids long.

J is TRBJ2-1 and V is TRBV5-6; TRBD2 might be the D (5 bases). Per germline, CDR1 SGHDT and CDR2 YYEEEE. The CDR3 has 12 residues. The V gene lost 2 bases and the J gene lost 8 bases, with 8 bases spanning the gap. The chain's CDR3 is CASSFSGYEQFF. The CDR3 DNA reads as TGTGCCAGCAGCTTCAGCGGCTATGAGCAGTTCTTC.

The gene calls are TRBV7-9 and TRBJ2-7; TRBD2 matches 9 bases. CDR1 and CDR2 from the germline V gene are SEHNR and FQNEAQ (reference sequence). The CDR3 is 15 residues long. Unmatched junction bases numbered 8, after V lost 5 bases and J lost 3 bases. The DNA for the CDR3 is TGTGCCAGCAGCCCGGCCGGGACTAGCATCTACGAGCAGTACTTC. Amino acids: CASSPAGTSIYEQYF.

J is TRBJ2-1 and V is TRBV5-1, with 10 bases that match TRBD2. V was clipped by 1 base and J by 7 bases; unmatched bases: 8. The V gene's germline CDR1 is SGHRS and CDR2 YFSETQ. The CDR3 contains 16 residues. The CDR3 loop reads CASSLLASGSGNEQFF. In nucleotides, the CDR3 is TGCGCCAGCAGCTTGCTAGCTAGCGGGAGTGGAAATGAGCAGTTCTTC.

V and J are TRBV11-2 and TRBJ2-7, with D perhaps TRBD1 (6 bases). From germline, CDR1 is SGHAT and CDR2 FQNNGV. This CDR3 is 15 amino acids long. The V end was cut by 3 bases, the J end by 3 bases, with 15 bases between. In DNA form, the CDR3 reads TGTGCCAGCAGCTTTCAGGACAGCAGTTACTACGAGCAGTACTTC. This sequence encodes CASSFQDSSYYEQYF.

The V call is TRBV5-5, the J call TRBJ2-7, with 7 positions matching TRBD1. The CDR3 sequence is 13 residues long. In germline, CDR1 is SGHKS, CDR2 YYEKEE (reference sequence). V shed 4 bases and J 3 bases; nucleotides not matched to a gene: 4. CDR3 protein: CASSGGQDYEQYF. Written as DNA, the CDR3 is TGTGCCAGCAGCGGTGGACAGGACTACGAGCAGTACTTC.

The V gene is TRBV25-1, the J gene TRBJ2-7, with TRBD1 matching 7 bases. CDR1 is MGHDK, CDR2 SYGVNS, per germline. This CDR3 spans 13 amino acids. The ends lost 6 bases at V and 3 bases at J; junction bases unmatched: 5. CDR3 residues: CASRGAGGYEQYF. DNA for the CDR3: TGTGCCAGCAGGGGTGCAGGGGGCTACGAGCAGTACTTC.

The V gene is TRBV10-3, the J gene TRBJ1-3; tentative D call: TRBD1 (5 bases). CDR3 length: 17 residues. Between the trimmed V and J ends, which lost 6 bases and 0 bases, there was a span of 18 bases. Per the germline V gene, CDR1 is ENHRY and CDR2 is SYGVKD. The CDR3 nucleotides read TGTGCCATCAGCGAAATAGAGGGGCGGTACTCTGGAAACACCATATATTTT. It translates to CAISEIEGRYSGNTIYF.

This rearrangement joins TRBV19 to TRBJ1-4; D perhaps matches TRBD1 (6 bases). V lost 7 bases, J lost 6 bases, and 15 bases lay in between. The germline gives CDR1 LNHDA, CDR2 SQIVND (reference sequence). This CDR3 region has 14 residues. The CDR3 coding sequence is TGTGCCAGTACTCAACAGGGATGGGATGAAAAACTGTTTTTT. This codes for CASTQQGWDEKLFF. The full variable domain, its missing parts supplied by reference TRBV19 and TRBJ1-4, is DGGITQSPKYLFRKEGQNVTLSCEQNLNHDAMYWYRQDPGQGLRLIYYSQIVNDFQKGDIAEGYSVSREKKESFPLTVTSAQKNPTAFYLCASTQQGWDEKLFFGSGTQLSVL.

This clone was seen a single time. In nucleotides, the CDR3 is TGTGCCAGCAGCTTGCAAGTCCCCTACGAGCAGTACTTC. Protein: CASSLQVPYEQYF. The chain employs TRBV5-6 and TRBJ2-7, with D unresolved. Trimming took off 1 base at V and 2 bases at J, with 7 bases between the two ends. The CDR3 runs 13 residues. In germline, CDR1 is SGHDT, CDR2 YYEEEE.

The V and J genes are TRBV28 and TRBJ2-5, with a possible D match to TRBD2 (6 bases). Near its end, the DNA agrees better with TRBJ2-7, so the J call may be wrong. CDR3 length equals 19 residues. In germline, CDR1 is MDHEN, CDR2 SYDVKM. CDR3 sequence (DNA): TGTGCCAGCAGACCACCCTTCTTCCAACTAGCAGCGTCGACATACGAGCAGTACTTC. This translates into CASRPPFFQLAASTYEQYF.

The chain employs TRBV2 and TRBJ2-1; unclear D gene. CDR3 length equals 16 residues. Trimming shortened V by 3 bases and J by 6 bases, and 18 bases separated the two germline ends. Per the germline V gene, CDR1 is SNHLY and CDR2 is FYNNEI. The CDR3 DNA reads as TGTGCCAGCAGTGACTTGAGGAGTTTATCCCTCAATGAGCAGTTCTTC. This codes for CASSDLRSLSLNEQFF.

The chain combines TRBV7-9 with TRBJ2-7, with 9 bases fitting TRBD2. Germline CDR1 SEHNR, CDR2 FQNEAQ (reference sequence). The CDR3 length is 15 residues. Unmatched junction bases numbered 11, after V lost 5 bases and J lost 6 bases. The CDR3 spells CASSPHGSGSSEQYF. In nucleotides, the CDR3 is TGTGCCAGCAGCCCCCATGGTAGCGGGAGTTCCGAGCAGTACTTC.

CDR3 in DNA: TGTGCCAGCAGCTTGGGAACAGGCTTCTCGAATTCACCCCTCCACTTT. Translating it yields CASSLGTGFSNSPLHF. J is TRBJ1-6 and V is TRBV7-9, with TRBD1 as a possible D gene (5 bases). The CDR3 totals 16 residues. Germline-derived CDR1 and CDR2 are SEHNR and FQNEAQ (reference sequence). The V and J ends lost 3 bases and 7 bases respectively, with 16 bases between them.

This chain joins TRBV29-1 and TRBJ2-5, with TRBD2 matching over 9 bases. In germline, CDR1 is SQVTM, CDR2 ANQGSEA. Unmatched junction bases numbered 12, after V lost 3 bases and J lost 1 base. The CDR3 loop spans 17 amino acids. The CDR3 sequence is CSVEVWREGLSQETQYF. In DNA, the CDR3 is TGCAGCGTTGAGGTCTGGCGGGAGGGCCTGTCCCAAGAGACCCAGTACTTC.